This entry lists 7 T cell receptor beta chains sequenced from one sample in a study of cytomegalovirus exposure and HLA in healthy donors. This PCR relied on a set of 60 Vbeta primers and 13 Jbeta primers. The data were produced by immunoSEQ multiplex PCR, yet TCRdb's version contains in-frame clones alone and is incomplete. The sample contains 120,000 or so clones, roughly 70% of which appear only once. The sequenced sample consisted of PBMCs. The receptors come from a woman between 50 and 59 years old in good health and CMV-seropositive.

The rearrangement joins TRBV7-9 to TRBJ1-4; D is perhaps TRBD1 (5 bases). V lost 4 bases, J lost 10 bases, and 10 bases lay in between. The germline CDR1 and CDR2 sequences are SEHNR and FQNEAQ (reference sequence). The CDR3 is 12 residues long. The CDR3 sequence: CASSSGTGKLFF. CDR3 in DNA: TGTGCCAGCAGCTCGGGTACAGGAAAACTGTTTTTT. Combining the CDR3 with reference TRBV7-9 and TRBJ1-4 gives the whole variable domain DTGVSQNPRHKITKRGQNVTFRCDPISEHNRLYWYRQTLGQGPEFLTYFQNEAQLEKSRLLSDRFSAERPKGSFSTLEIQRTEQGDSAMYLCASSSGTGKLFFGSGTQLSVL.

This clone was seen just once. This sequence joins TRBV18 and TRBJ1-3, with D possibly matching TRBD1 (5 bases). The length of the CDR3 is 16 residues. Trimming took off 3 bases at V and 0 bases at J, with 12 bases between the two ends. Germline V gene data show CDR1 as KGHSH and CDR2 as LQKENI. CDR3 coding DNA: TGTGCCAGCTCACCCAACCGACAGAGCTCTGGAAACACCATATATTTT. Its translation: CASSPNRQSSGNTIYF.

The chain carries TRBV7-2 and TRBJ1-1; 7 positions match TRBD1. This CDR3 has 15 residues. V trimming: 1 base; J trimming: 0 bases; junction bases outside the gene matches: 2. Looked up from germline, CDR1 is SGHTA and CDR2 is FQGNSA. In DNA form, the CDR3 reads TGTGCCAGCAGCTTAGTACAGGGGATGAACACTGAAGCTTTCTTT. It translates to CASSLVQGMNTEAFF.

This clone was detected only a few times. The chain combines TRBV5-1 with TRBJ1-1; possibly TRBD1 for D (5 bases). Germline V lookup: CDR1 SGHRS, CDR2 YFSETQ. Trimming took 6 bases from V and 1 from J, leaving 16 bases between them. The CDR3 extends over 15 amino acids. Here the CDR3 DNA reads TGCGCCAGCACCCCAGGGATCGGGGGGAACACTGAAGCTTTCTTT. As protein: CASTPGIGGNTEAFF.

This rearrangement joins TRBV7-2 to TRBJ1-6, with D maybe TRBD1 (5 bases). CDR3 size: 15 residues. Trimming left V 1 base short and J 7 bases short, with 11 bases between. The germline gives CDR1 SGHTA, CDR2 FQGNSA. The CDR3 loop is CASSLVSRANSPLHF. The CDR3, as DNA: TGTGCCAGCAGCTTAGTGAGCAGGGCGAATTCACCCCTCCACTTT.

V and J are TRBV7-2 and TRBJ2-7; D perhaps matches TRBD2 (6 bases). Trimming stripped 1 base from V and 6 bases from J, with 22 bases between. The length of the CDR3 is 17 residues. CDR1 and CDR2 (germline): SGHTA, FQGNSA. Written as DNA, the CDR3 is TGTGCCAGCAGCTTAGATACCCCGCGACTAGGGGTGTCCGAGCAGTACTTC. The encoded protein is CASSLDTPRLGVSEQYF.

The CDR3 coding sequence is TGTGCCAGCTCTCCTAGCTCCTACGAGCAGTACTTC. It specifies CASSPSSYEQYF. The rearrangement uses TRBV18 and TRBJ2-7; D is ambiguous. V lost 6 bases and J lost 0, with 6 bases in between. The germline gives CDR1 KGHSH, CDR2 LQKENI. The CDR3 loop spans 12 amino acids.